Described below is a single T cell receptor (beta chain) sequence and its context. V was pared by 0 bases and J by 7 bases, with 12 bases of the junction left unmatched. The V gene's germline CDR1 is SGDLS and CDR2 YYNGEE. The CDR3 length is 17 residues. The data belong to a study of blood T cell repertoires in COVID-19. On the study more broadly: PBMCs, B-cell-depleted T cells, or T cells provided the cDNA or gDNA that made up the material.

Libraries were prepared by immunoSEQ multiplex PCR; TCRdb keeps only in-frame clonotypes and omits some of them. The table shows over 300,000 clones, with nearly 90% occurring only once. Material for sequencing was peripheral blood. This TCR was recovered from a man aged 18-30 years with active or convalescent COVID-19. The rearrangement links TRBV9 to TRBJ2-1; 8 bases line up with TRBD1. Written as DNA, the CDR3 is TGTGCCAGCAGCGTAGGGGCCGGGACAGGAGAAGGGAATGAGCAGTTCTTC. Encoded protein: CASSVGAGTGEGNEQFF.